Included here is one T cell receptor beta chain sequence, with context. This entry comes from a study of shared clonotypes between healthy human individuals. The CDR3 extends over 14 amino acids. Trimming removed 3 bases from V and 4 bases from J, with 12 bases in between. Germline CDR1 reads MDHEN; CDR2 reads SYDVKM. Libraries were prepared by immunoSEQ multiplex PCR; TCRdb keeps only in-frame clonotypes and omits some of them. The sample lists a few million clones, 93% seen once, with 0.39% in the top ten. This chain joins TRBV28 and TRBJ1-2; the D is unclear. The sample comprised naive CD4+ T cells from PBMCs. The subset is: CD45RA+ positively selected. The TCR was taken from a man aged 18 to 29 in good health. Some clones in this sample may be carry-over from other donors' samples. CDR3 residues: CASSFAGPVYGYTF. The CDR3 DNA reads as TGTGCCAGCAGTTTTGCCGGCCCTGTCTATGGCTACACCTTC.